What follows is one T cell receptor (beta chain) and its context. Caucasian individuals from Russia who were healthy and aged about 6 to 100 acted as donors. A second about 7 to 11 cycle PCR used barcoded and J-beta primers. Unique molecular identifiers of 12 random nucleotides labeled each cDNA. TCRdb reprocessed the 5' RACE reads with MiXCR, giving one entry per CDR3 protein. The sample has over 1,500,000 distinct CDR3 sequences, approximately 40% seen once. Trimming pared 6 bases from V and 5 bases from J, leaving 10 bases between. Germline V gene sequence: CDR1 DFQATT, CDR2 SNEGSKA (reference sequence). The CDR3 covers 11 residues. The source of the sample is a study of blood T cells in healthy people across ages.

The material sequenced was blood. The clonotype originates from a human donor in good health. The V call is TRBV20-1, the J call TRBJ1-1, with D possibly being TRBD1 (6 bases). Here the CDR3 reads CSAPDRTEAFF. The CDR3 DNA is TGCAGTGCACCAGACAGGACTGAAGCTTTCTTT.